One sample yielded the 17 T cell receptor beta chains listed below, sequenced in a study of cytomegalovirus exposure and HLA in healthy donors. Primers for the PCR totalled 60 Vbeta and 13 Jbeta. Sequencing was performed with immunoSEQ multiplex PCR; in TCRdb, only in-frame clones are kept and a portion is missing. The sample contains around 200,000 clones, 65% to 90% of which appear only once. Sequenced input: PBMCs. These receptors were collected from a woman in her twenties or thirties in good health and CMV-seronegative.

V is TRBV9 and J is TRBJ2-5; a weak D match, TRBD2 (5 bases). The V end was cut by 0 bases, the J end by 2 bases, with 17 bases between. This CDR3 has 17 amino acids. Germline-derived CDR1 and CDR2 are SGDLS and YYNGEE. CDR3 nucleotide sequence: TGTGCCAGCAGCGTAGGGGGAAGCTGGTCGGGACAAGAGACCCAGTACTTC. Translation: CASSVGGSWSGQETQYF.

The rearrangement links TRBV7-6 to TRBJ1-2, with 12 bases matching TRBD1. Germline-derived CDR1 and CDR2 are SGHVS and FNYEAQ. V lost 5 bases to trimming and J lost 8 bases; unmatched junction nucleotides: 12. The CDR3 has 16 amino acids. This chain's CDR3 is CASSRLGQGADGGYTF. The CDR3 bases are TGTGCCAGCAGCCGCCTGGGACAGGGGGCTGACGGCGGCTACACCTTC.

This chain uses TRBV5-1 with TRBJ2-2; 7 bases are a match to TRBD2. Germline loops: CDR1 SGHRS, CDR2 YFSETQ. The V segment lost 1 base and the J segment 4 bases; nucleotides outside the gene matches: 4. The CDR3 runs to 15 residues. CDR3 DNA sequence: TGCGCCAGCAGCTTGATGGCTAGCGGCACCGGGGAGCTGTTTTTT. Translation: CASSLMASGTGELFF.

Remarks on this clone: Other DNA variants within this sample encode the same CDR3. This rearrangement joins TRBV27 to TRBJ2-7, with TRBD2 as a possible D gene (5 bases). V shed 6 bases and J shed 3 bases, with 6 bases lying between them. Germline V gene lookup returns CDR1 MNHEY and CDR2 SMNVEV (reference sequence). The CDR3 spans 11 residues. Written as DNA, the CDR3 is TGTGCCAGCAGGGACTTCTACGAGCAGTACTTC. Translating it yields CASRDFYEQYF.

Comments on this clone: One junction end does not reproduce the germline sequence, and a read error may be involved. Other DNA sequences within the sample encode an identical CDR3. This rearrangement joins TRBV4-2 to TRBJ2-5; the D is unclear. TRBJ2-7 explains the end of the DNA better; the J call may be wrong. There are 15 residues in the CDR3. CDR1 and CDR2 from the germline V gene are LGHNA and YNFKEQ. DNA of the CDR3: TGTGCCAGTAGCCAAGATGTCACCGGCCACTACGAGCAGTACTTC. Its protein is CASSQDVTGHYEQYF.

The V gene is TRBV11-3, the J gene TRBJ2-7; TRBD2 matches at 7 bases. V lost 5 bases to trimming and J lost 3 bases; unmatched junction nucleotides: 10. Germline values: CDR1 SGHNT, CDR2 YENEEA. The CDR3 length is 15 residues. The CDR3 nucleotides are TGTGCCAGCAGCCTCGGGGCTAGCGGTCTCTACGAGCAGTACTTC. Its protein product is CASSLGASGLYEQYF.

This chain links TRBV4-2 with TRBJ2-7, with D perhaps matching TRBD2 (5 bases). With 1 base removed from V and 6 bases from J, the gap between germline ends came to 22 bases. Germline values: CDR1 LGHNA, CDR2 YNFKEQ. This CDR3 is 17 amino acids long. CDR3: CASSQGVAGIDPREQYF. The CDR3 bases are TGTGCCAGCAGCCAAGGGGTGGCGGGTATAGATCCTCGCGAGCAGTACTTC.

CDR3 coding DNA: TGTGCCAGCAGTGTGACAGCCAGCAATCAGCCCCAGCATTTT. Its translation: CASSVTASNQPQHF. The chain recombines TRBV27 with TRBJ1-5, with a weak D call TRBD1 (5 bases). The V gene lost 5 bases and the J gene lost 1 base, with 9 bases spanning the gap. This CDR3 spans 14 amino acids. In germline, CDR1 is MNHEY, CDR2 SMNVEV (reference sequence).

The rearrangement uses TRBV7-8 and TRBJ2-5, with 7 bases matching TRBD1. Germline loops: CDR1 SGHVS, CDR2 FQNEAQ. The CDR3 has 14 amino acids. V shed 5 bases and J 4 bases; nucleotides not matched to a gene: 7. The DNA for the CDR3 is TGTGCCAGCAGCAGACCGACAGGGCTAGAGACCCAGTACTTC. It translates to CASSRPTGLETQYF.

This chain connects TRBV5-1 to TRBJ2-4; TRBD2 aligns across 15 bases. Trimming at V came to 4 bases and at J to 8 bases, leaving 7 bases not matched to a gene. Germline V CDR1 and CDR2: SGHRS, YFSETQ. The CDR3 totals 16 residues. CDR3 sequence: CASSREGLAGGYIQYF. The CDR3, as DNA: TGCGCCAGCAGCAGGGAGGGACTAGCGGGAGGATACATTCAGTACTTC.

The chain employs TRBV2 and TRBJ1-1; unclear D gene. Trimming took 2 bases from V and 0 from J, leaving 10 bases between them. The CDR3 is made up of 15 amino acids. Germline CDR1 SNHLY, CDR2 FYNNEI. The CDR3 bases are TGTGCCAGCAGTGAAACGGCAGCGATGAACACTGAAGCTTTCTTT. Residues: CASSETAAMNTEAFF. The whole variable domain, remainder taken from reference TRBV2 and TRBJ1-1, is EPEVTQTPSHQVTQMGQEVILRCVPISNHLYFYWYRQILGQKVEFLVSFYNNEISEKSEIFDDQFSVERPDGSNFTLKIRSTKLEDSAMYFCASSETAAMNTEAFFGQGTRLTVV.

V gene TRBV5-1 combines with J gene TRBJ2-1; D is possibly TRBD2 (6 bases). Trimming removed 0 bases from V and 3 bases from J, with 10 bases in between. The CDR3 length is 15 residues. Germline V gene data show CDR1 as SGHRS and CDR2 as YFSETQ. CDR3 DNA sequence: TGCGCCAGCAGCTTGGGGGCGGGACGCTACAATGAGCAGTTCTTC. This encodes CASSLGAGRYNEQFF.

This sequence joins TRBV7-2 and TRBJ1-1; no definite D call. The germline V gene has CDR1 SGHTA and CDR2 FQGNSA. V lost 4 bases to trimming and J lost 1 base, with 10 bases between them. This CDR3 spans 14 amino acids. This chain's CDR3 is CASSSQSRNTEAFF. CDR3 bases: TGTGCCAGCAGCTCACAGAGTCGGAACACTGAAGCTTTCTTT.

The chain has TRBV4-1 and TRBJ2-3; TRBD2 matches at 8 bases. Per germline, CDR1 MGHRA and CDR2 YSYEKL. The CDR3 covers 17 residues. The trim removed 4 bases at V and 0 bases at J, leaving 9 bases unmatched. The CDR3 sequence is CASSRFERGISTDTQYF. Here the CDR3 DNA reads TGCGCCAGCAGCCGATTTGAGCGGGGGATCAGCACAGATACGCAGTATTTT.

The rearrangement uses TRBV7-9 and TRBJ2-7; D possibly corresponds to TRBD1 (5 bases). The V end was cut by 1 base, the J end by 7 bases, with 14 bases between. Germline CDR1 SEHNR, CDR2 FQNEAQ (reference sequence). This CDR3 contains 14 residues. The CDR3 reads CASSLVSQGNEQYF. For the CDR3, the DNA is TGTGCCAGCAGCTTAGTCTCGCAGGGTAATGAGCAGTACTTC.

This clone was seen a single time. The rearrangement uses TRBV12-5 and TRBJ1-5, with D possibly matching TRBD1 (6 bases). The CDR3 sequence is 14 residues long. The germline gives CDR1 LGHNT, CDR2 FRNRAP. V dropped 5 bases and J dropped 6 bases, with 14 bases sitting between them. CDR3 DNA: TGTGCTAGTGGTAGCTCAGGGGTGGCTCAGCCCCAGCATTTT. It codes for CASGSSGVAQPQHF.

J is TRBJ1-5 and V is TRBV27, with D perhaps TRBD1 (6 bases). The CDR3 contains 16 residues. Germline CDR1 is MNHEY and CDR2 is SMNVEV (reference sequence). V was pared by 3 bases and J by 5 bases, with 17 bases between. CDR3 region: CASSLRGGGVYQPQHF. CDR3 nucleotide sequence: TGTGCCAGCAGTTTGCGGGGGGGCGGGGTTTATCAGCCCCAGCATTTT.